This entry features one T cell receptor beta chain sequence. This clone appeared a few times. Its antigen is unknown. Within one base of it there is no much larger clone, and no base qualities were kept. For sequencing of the TCRbeta CDR3 region, genomic DNA was extracted from the sorted cells. The immunoSEQ Assay was used for sequencing of TCRbeta CDR3 regions. TCRdb carries this immuneACCESS record with in-frame sequences only. Its versions omit some clonotypes, under half of them owing to an unresolved V gene in the studies checked, with the rest unexplained. The sample includes tens of thousands of clones, with 75% to 90% observed a single time. Of the sample, 34% is held by the ten largest clones. As encoded in the germline V gene (reference sequence), CDR1 is MNHNY while CDR2 is SVGAGI. V trim: 4 bases; J trim: 7 bases; unmatched bases: 4. Spanning cysteine to phenylalanine, the CDR3 consists of 13 amino acids. Of all the DNA, just the CDR3 is kept, 39 bases in frame from base 1.

The data are from a study of OX40 agonist ivuxolimab in advanced cancers. Background for the entire study: Ivuxolimab was an agonistic, fully human IgG2 monoclonal antibody directed against OX40 (CD134), a costimulatory receptor. Intravenous ivuxolimab was administered to patients every 2 weeks at six dose levels: 0.01, 0.1, 0.3, 1.5, 3 and 10 mg/kg. Of the roughly 53 patients in dose escalation, approximately 20 had hepatocellular carcinoma, some 15 had melanoma, 9 had renal cell carcinoma and 9 had head and neck cancer. In the dose-escalation cohort, around 80% of patients were male, and the mean age was 60 years with a range of about 20 to 90. Patients were allowed to have had prior anti-PD-1, anti-PD-L1 or anti-CTLA-4 therapy, and 40% of the dose-escalation patients had been treated with checkpoint inhibitors. Partial responses occurred in three dose-escalation patients: two with cutaneous melanoma and one with hepatocellular carcinoma. Peripheral TCRbeta sequencing aimed to test whether ivuxolimab altered TCR sequence diversity and caused clonal T-cell expansion. The monotherapy dose-escalation portion (N of about 47 patients) of the phase I ivuxolimab trial is reported in the paper.

Beyond this particular receptor, the publication reports: Antigen specificity was not determined for the clonally expanded peripheral T cells. Low levels of normalized T-cell clonal expansion were also seen in some patients who did not respond. In the 0.1-3.0 mg/kg groups, partial responders had among the lowest normalized peripheral clonal expansion, particularly in CD8+ T cells. On average, CD8+ T cells showed more expanded clones than CD4+ T cells after ivuxolimab. At doses from 0.1 to 3.0 mg/kg, clonal expansion was seen in both CD4+ and CD8+ blood T cells between baseline and week 6.

The trial excluded patients who had a history of autoimmune disease or who were on systemic immunosuppression. In every dose cohort, peripheral blood was drawn for TCR sequencing at baseline, cycle 4 day 1, and cycle 7 day 1. The samples were taken from a phase I, first-in-human, multicenter, open-label dose-escalation trial of ivuxolimab. The trial enrolled adults with locally advanced or metastatic head and neck squamous cell, hepatocellular, melanoma or renal cell carcinoma. Before TCR sequencing, CD4+ T cells and CD8+ T cells were sorted from peripheral blood as separate populations. In this chain, TRBV6-6 is recombined with TRBJ1-2, with 9 bases matching TRBD1. The source is an adult with an advanced solid tumor such as melanoma, head and neck, liver or kidney cancer. Sequenced material: CD4+ or CD8+ T cells sorted from blood, taken in a trial of the OX40 agonist ivuxolimab. The sequenced DNA is TGTGCCAGCAGTTCACAGGGGGCGTCTGGCTACACCTTC. Its translation reads: CASSSQGASGYTF.